This T cell receptor beta chain was recovered during a study of Tregs in tolerant kidney transplant recipients. Comments on this clone: Its antigen is undetermined.

General study results and limits: No direct test of biological reproducibility was done here. Expanding Tregs on activated donor B cells appeared to best identify donor-specific TCRbeta clones.

Assay used: immunoSEQ multiplex PCR; TCRdb lists only in-frame clones, some missing. The sample gives 50,000 to 65,000 clones, 70% to 90% of which show up once; 3.8% is in the top ten. Mixed chimerism was transient after nonmyeloablative marrow transplants from related graft donors. Unstimulated Tregs (CD4+CD25+CD127-) and CD4+CD25- non-Tregs were sorted from PBMCs. This TCR came from a human patient who received a combined kidney and bone marrow transplant. Part of the T cells may come from the graft donor. The source material was CD4+ T cells from blood (PBMCs), sampled 6 months after the transplant.

The CDR3 DNA is TGTGCCAGCAGCTTAGGACAGCAAGAGACCCAGTACTTC. This sequence encodes CASSLGQQETQYF. The chain is built from TRBV7-8 and TRBJ2-5, with a tentative D call TRBD1 (5 bases). This CDR3 has 13 residues. Deletions cut 1 base from V and 2 bases from J, with 5 bases between. The germline gives CDR1 SGHVS, CDR2 FQNEAQ.